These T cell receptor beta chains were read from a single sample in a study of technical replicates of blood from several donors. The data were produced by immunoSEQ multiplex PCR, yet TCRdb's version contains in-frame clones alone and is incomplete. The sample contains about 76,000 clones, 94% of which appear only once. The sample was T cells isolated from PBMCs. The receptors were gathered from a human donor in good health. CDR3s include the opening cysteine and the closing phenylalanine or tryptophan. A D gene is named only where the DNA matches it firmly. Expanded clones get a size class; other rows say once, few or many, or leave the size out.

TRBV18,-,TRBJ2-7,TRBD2,TGTGCCAGCTCATCGACTAGCCACGAGCAGTACTTC,CASSSTSHEQYF
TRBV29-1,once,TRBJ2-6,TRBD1,TGCAGCGTTCAATTGGACAGGGACGCTACTGGGGCCAACGTCCTGACTTTC,CSVQLDRDATGANVLTF
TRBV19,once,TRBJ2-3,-,TGTGCCAGTAGCCTAATAAACACAGATACGCAGTATTTT,CASSLINTDTQYF
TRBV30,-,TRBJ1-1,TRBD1,TGTGCCTGGTCCCCTAGGGGGCCCACTGAAGCTTTCTTT,CAWSPRGPTEAFF
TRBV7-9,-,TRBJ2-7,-,TGTGCCAGCAGTCGACGGGATTACGAGCAGTACTTC,CASSRRDYEQYF
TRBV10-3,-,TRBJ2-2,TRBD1,TGTGCCATCAGTGAAAAATCCGGGACAGGGAACACCGGGGAGCTGTTTTTT,CAISEKSGTGNTGELFF
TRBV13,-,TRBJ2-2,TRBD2,TGTGCCAGCAGGGTAGCGGGAAAGTTGCCCGGGGAGCTGTTTTTT,CASRVAGKLPGELFF
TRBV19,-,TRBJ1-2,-,TGTGCCAGTAGTACAGGGTCCGATGGCTACACCTTC,CASSTGSDGYTF
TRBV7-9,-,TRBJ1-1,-,TGTGCCAGCAGCTTAGGTGCAGGCAGGTTCTTT,CASSLGAGRFF
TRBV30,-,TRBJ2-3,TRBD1,TGTGCCTGGAGCACGACAGGGTCAGGGACAGATACGCAGTATTTT,CAWSTTGSGTDTQYF
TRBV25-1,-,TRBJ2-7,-,TGTGCCAGCAGTGACCGCAGTTCCTTCTACGAGCAGTACTTC,CASSDRSSFYEQYF
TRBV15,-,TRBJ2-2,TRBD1,TGTGCCACCAGCAGGAGTGGACAGGGAGGAACCGGGGAGCTGTTTTTT,CATSRSGQGGTGELFF
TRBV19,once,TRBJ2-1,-,TGTGCCAGTAACCGCAGGGACTACAATGAGCAGTTCTTC,CASNRRDYNEQFF
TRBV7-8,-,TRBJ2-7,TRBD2,TGTGCCAGCAGCCCACGGACTAGCGGGAACCCATCCTACGAGCAGTACTTC,CASSPRTSGNPSYEQYF
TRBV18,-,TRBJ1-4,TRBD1,TGTGCCAGCTCAGAACAGGGGTTTACTAATGAAAAACTGTTTTTT,CASSEQGFTNEKLFF
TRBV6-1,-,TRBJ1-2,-,TGTGCCAGCAGTGAAGCTTTGGGGGGGACGATCTATGGCTACACCTTC,CASSEALGGTIYGYTF
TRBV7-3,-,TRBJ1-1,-,TGTGCCAGCAGCCGCACAAGGAACACTGAAGCTTTCTTT,CASSRTRNTEAFF
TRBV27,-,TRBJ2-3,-,TGTGCCAGCAGTTTAACAGCACCGCGAACAGATACGCAGTATTTT,CASSLTAPRTDTQYF
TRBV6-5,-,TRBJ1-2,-,TGTGCCAGCAGTTTCGGAGGGGAGGGGGTTTCCTATGGCTACACCTTC,CASSFGGEGVSYGYTF
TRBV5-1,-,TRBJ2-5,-,TGCGCCAGCAGCCAGTTAACAGGGAGCGCGGAAGAGACCCAGTACTTC,CASSQLTGSAEETQYF
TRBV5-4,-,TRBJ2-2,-,TGTGCCAGCATGTTCCAACAAGCAGGGCGGTACACCGGGGAGCTGTTTTTT,CASMFQQAGRYTGELFF
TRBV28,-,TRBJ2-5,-,TGTGCCAGCAGTTTCCCCTCTATCGAGACCCAGTACTTC,CASSFPSIETQYF
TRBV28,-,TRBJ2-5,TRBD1,TGTGCCAGCAGTGCCAGGGGGCCCGAGACCCAGTACTTC,CASSARGPETQYF
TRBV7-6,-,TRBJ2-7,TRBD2,TGTGCCAGCAGCTCAGGACTAGCGGGAATACACGAGCAGTACTTC,CASSSGLAGIHEQYF
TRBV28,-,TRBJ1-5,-,TGTGCCAGCAGTATTTCGATGAGACAGTTGAAATCTTATAGCAATCAGCCCCAGCATTTT,CASSISMRQLKSYSNQPQHF
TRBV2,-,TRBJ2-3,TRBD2,TGTGCCAGCAGTAAGGGACTAGCGGGAGCCATAGATACGCAGTATTTT,CASSKGLAGAIDTQYF
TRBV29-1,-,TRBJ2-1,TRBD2,TGCAGCGTATTAGCGGGGGTATACAATGAGCAGTTCTTC,CSVLAGVYNEQFF
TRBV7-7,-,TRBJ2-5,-,TGTGCTAGCAGCCGGGATTGGGGCCAAGAGACCCAGTACTTC,CASSRDWGQETQYF
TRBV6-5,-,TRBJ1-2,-,TGTGCCAGCAGTCTTGACAAATATGGCTACACCTTC,CASSLDKYGYTF
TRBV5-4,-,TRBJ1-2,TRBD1,TGTGCCAGCAGTCAGGGACAGGGGGCGAACTATGGCTACACCTTC,CASSQGQGANYGYTF
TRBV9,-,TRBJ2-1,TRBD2,TGTGCCAGCAGCATTAGCGGGAGTAGCTACAATGAGCAGTTCTTC,CASSISGSSYNEQFF
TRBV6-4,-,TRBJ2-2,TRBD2,TGTGCCAGCAGCGAGACTAGCGGAGACACCGGGGAGCTGTTTTTT,CASSETSGDTGELFF
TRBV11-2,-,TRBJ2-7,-,TGTGCCAGCAGCTTAGTGGCTAGAGGGGGCTACGAGCAGTACTTC,CASSLVARGGYEQYF
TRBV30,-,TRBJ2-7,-,TGTGCCTGGAGTGTGGCAGGGCCCTACGAGCAGTACTTC,CAWSVAGPYEQYF
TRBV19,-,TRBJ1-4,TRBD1,TGTGCCAGTAGTATCCCCGGGACAGGGGTTGAAAAACTGTTTTTT,CASSIPGTGVEKLFF
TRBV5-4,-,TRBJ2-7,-,TGTGCCAGCAGCTTGGGTGGTCTAGGTAGCTCCTACGAGCAGTACTTC,CASSLGGLGSSYEQYF
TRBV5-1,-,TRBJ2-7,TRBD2,TGCGCCAGCAGCTGGAGTAGCGGGAGCTCCTACGAGCAGTACTTC,CASSWSSGSSYEQYF
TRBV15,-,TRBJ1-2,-,TGTGCCACCAGCAGAGATCAGTACAGGCTAAAAGAATATGGCTACACCTTC,CATSRDQYRLKEYGYTF
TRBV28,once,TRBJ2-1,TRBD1,TGTGCCAGCAGTTTAGGGGGACAGGGTCGGGGTGAGCAGTTCTTC,CASSLGGQGRGEQFF
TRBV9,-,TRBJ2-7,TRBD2,TGTGCCAGCAGCGCATCTACTAGCGGCGAGCAGTACTTC,CASSASTSGEQYF
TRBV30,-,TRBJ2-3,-,TGTGCCTGGAGTGTACTTTCCCCAGGGATAGATACGCAGTATTTT,CAWSVLSPGIDTQYF
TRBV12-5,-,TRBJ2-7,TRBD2,TGTGCTAAGGATAGCGGGAGGGCCTACGAGCAGTACTTC,CAKDSGRAYEQYF